This TCR beta chain was observed in a study of blood T cell repertoires in COVID-19. Study context: The origin of the acute and convalescent COVID-19 samples was the United States, Italy and Spain. Sample material is recorded as cDNA or gDNA derived from T cells, B-cell-depleted T cells, or PBMCs.

This CDR3 spans 15 amino acids. The V gene end was trimmed by 10 bases and the J gene end by 3 bases; junction bases not matched to a gene: 13. Per the germline V gene, CDR1 is WNHNN and CDR2 is SYGVQD (reference sequence). The assay was immunoSEQ multiplex PCR, and TCRdb's table has in-frame clones only and misses some. Among about 54,000 clones, 65% to 90% were seen once, and the ten largest hold 25% to 30%. The TCR originated in a human donor in a cohort sampled during active COVID-19. The chain carries TRBV10-1 and TRBJ1-1, with 8 bases aligning to TRBD1. The specimen was peripheral blood. In nucleotides, the CDR3 is TGCGCCAACACGTCGGACAGGGTAAAGGACACTGAAGCTTTCTTT. Residues: CANTSDRVKDTEAFF.